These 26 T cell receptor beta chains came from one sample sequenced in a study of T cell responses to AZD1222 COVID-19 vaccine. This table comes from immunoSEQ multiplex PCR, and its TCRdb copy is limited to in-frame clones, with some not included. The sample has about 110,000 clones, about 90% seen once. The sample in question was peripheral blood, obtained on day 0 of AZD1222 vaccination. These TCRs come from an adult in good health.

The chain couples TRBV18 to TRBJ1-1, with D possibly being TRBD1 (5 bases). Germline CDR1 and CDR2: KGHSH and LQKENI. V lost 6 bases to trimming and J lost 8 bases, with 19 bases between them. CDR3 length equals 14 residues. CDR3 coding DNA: TGTGCCAGCTCGAAAACGCAGGGTACTGACGAAGCTTTCTTT. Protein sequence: CASSKTQGTDEAFF.

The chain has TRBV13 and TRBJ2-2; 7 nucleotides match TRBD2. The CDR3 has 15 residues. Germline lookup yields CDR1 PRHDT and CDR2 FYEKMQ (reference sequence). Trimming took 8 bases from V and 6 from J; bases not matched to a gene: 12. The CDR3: CASSALTSSAGELFF. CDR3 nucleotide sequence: TGTGCCAGCTCTGCTCTGACTAGCTCGGCCGGGGAGCTGTTTTTT. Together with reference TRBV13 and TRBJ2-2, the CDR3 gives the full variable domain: AAGVIQSPRHLIKEKRETATLKCYPIPRHDTVYWYQQGPGQDPQFLISFYEKMQSDKGSIPDRFSAQQFSDYHSELNMSSLELGDSALYFCASSALTSSAGELFFGEGSRLTVL.

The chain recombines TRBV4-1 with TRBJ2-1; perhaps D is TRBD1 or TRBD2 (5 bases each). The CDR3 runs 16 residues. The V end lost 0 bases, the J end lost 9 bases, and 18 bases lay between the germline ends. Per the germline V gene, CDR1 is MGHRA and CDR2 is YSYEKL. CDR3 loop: CASSQEQGAREGEQFF. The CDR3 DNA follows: TGCGCCAGCAGCCAAGAGCAGGGAGCCCGAGAGGGTGAGCAGTTCTTC.

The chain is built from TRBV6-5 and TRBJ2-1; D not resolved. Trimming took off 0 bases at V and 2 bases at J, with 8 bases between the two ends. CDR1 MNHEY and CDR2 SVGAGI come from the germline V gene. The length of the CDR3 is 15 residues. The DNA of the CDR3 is TGTGCCAGCAGTTACTCTTCCAGCGCCTACAATGAGCAGTTCTTC. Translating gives CASSYSSSAYNEQFF.

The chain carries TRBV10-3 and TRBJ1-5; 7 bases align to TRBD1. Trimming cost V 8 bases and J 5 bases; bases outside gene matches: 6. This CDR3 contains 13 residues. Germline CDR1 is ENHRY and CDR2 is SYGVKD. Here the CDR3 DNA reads TGTGCCATCTCCGGACAGGCGGATCAGCCCCAGCATTTT. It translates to CAISGQADQPQHF.

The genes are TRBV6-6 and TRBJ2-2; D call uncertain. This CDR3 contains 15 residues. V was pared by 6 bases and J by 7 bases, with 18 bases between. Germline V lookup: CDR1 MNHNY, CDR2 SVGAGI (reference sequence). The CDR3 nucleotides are TGTGCCAGCAGATTGGACGGCGCAAGAAGCGGGGAGCTGTTTTTT. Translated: CASRLDGARSGELFF.

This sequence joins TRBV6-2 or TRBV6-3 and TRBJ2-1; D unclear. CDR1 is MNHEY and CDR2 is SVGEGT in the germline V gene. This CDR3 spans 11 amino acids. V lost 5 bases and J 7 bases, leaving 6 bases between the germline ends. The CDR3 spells CASSERNEQFF. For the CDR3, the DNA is TGTGCCAGCAGTGAGAGGAATGAGCAGTTCTTC.

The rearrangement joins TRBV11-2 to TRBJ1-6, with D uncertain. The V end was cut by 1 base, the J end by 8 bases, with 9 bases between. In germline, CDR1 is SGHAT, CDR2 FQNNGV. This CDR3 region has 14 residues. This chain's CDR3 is CASSLVQPYSPLHF. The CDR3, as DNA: TGTGCCAGCAGCTTAGTCCAGCCTTATTCACCCCTCCACTTT.

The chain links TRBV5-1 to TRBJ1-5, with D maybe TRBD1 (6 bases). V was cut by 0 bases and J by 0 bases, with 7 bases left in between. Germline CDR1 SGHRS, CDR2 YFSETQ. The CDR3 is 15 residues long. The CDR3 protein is CASSLGQASNQPQHF. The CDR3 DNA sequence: TGCGCCAGCAGCTTGGGACAGGCTAGCAATCAGCCCCAGCATTTT.

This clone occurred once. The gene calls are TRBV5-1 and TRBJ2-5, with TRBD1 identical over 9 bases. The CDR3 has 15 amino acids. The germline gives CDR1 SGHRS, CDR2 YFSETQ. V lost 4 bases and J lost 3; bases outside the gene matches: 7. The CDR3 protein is CASSPLRTGEETQYF. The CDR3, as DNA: TGCGCCAGCAGCCCCCTCCGGACAGGGGAAGAGACCCAGTACTTC.

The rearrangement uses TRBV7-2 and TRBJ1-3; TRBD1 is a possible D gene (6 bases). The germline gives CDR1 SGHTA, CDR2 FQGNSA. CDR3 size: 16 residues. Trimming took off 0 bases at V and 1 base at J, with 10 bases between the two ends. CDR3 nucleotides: TGTGCCAGCAGCTTAGCCGGGACACTTTCTGGAAACACCATATATTTT. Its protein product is CASSLAGTLSGNTIYF.

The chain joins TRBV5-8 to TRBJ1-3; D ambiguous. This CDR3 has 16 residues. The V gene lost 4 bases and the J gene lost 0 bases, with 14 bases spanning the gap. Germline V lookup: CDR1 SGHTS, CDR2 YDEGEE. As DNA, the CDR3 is TGTGCCAGCAGCATGGGAGACACCGTCTCTGGAAACACCATATATTTT. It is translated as CASSMGDTVSGNTIYF.

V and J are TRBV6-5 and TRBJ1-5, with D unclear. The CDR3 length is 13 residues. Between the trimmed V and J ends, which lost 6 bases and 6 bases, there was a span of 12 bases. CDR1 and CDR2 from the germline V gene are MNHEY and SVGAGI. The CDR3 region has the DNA TGTGCCAGCAGCGCCTCCTGGACTCAGCCCCAGCATTTT. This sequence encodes CASSASWTQPQHF.

Here the CDR3 reads CASSQGTLVVGYTF. CDR3 nucleotides: TGTGCCAGCAGCCAAGGGACCCTGGTTGTCGGCTACACCTTC. The rearrangement joins TRBV3-1 (or the pseudogene TRBV3-2) to TRBJ1-2, with D unclear. V lost 1 base and J 8 bases, leaving 14 bases between the germline ends. Looked up from germline, CDR1 is LGHDT and CDR2 is YNNKEL (reference sequence). This CDR3 region has 14 residues.

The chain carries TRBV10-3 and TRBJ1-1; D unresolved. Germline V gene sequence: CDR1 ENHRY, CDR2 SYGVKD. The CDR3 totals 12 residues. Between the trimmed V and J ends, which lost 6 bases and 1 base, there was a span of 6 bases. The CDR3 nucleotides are TGTGCCATCAGGGAGGGGAACACTGAAGCTTTCTTT. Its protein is CAIREGNTEAFF.

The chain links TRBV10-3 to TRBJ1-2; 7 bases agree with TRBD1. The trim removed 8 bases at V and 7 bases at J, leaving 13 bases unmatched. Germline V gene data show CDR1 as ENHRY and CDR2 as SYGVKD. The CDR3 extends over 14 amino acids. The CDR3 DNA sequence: TGTGCCATCGGGATGGGACAGACTGTTGTTGGCTACACCTTC. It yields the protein CAIGMGQTVVGYTF.

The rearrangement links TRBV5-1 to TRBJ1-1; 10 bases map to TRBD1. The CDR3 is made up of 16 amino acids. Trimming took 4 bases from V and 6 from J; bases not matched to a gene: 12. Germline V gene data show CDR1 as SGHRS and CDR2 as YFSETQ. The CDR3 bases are TGCGCCAGCAGCGCGTTGCTGGGACAGGGGAGCGCTGAAGCTTTCTTT. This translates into CASSALLGQGSAEAFF.

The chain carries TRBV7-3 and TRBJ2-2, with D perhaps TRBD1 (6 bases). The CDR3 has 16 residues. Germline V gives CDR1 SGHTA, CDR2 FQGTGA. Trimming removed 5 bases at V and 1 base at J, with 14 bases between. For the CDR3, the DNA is TGTGCCAGCAGCCGTGAGGACAGCCTGAACACCGGGGAGCTGTTTTTT. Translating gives CASSREDSLNTGELFF. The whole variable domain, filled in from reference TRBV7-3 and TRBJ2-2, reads GAGVSQTPSNKVTEKGKYVELRCDPISGHTALYWYRQSLGQGPEFLIYFQGTGAADDSGLPNDRFFAVRPEGSVSTLKIQRTERGDSAVYLCASSREDSLNTGELFFGEGSRLTVL.

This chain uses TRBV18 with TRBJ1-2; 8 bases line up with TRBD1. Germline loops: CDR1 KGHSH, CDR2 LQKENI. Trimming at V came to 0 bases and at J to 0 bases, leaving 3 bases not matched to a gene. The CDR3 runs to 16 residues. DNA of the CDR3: TGTGCCAGCTCACCACCAGGGACAGGTCCTAACTATGGCTACACCTTC. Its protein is CASSPPGTGPNYGYTF.

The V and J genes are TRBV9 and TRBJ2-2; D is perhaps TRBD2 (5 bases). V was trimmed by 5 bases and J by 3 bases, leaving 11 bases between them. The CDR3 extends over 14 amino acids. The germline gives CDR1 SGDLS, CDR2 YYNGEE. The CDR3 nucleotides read TGTGCCAGCAGACTAGAGCTGGACACCGGGGAGCTGTTTTTT. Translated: CASRLELDTGELFF.

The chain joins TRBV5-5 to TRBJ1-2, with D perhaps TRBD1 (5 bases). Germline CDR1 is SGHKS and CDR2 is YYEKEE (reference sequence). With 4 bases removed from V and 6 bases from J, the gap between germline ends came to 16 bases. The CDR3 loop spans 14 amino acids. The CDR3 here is CASSTYVGADGYTF. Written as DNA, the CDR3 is TGTGCCAGCAGCACATATGTAGGGGCAGATGGCTACACCTTC.

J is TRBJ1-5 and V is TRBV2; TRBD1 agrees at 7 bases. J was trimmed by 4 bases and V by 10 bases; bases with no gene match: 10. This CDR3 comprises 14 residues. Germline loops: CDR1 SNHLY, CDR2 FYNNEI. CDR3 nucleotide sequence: TGTGCCACCCAAGAGACAGGGAAGAATCAGCCCCAGCATTTT. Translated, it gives CATQETGKNQPQHF. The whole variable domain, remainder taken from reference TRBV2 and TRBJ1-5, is EPEVTQTPSHQVTQMGQEVILRCVPISNHLYFYWYRQILGQKVEFLVSFYNNEISEKSEIFDDQFSVERPDGSNFTLKIRSTKLEDSAMYFCATQETGKNQPQHFGDGTRLSIL.

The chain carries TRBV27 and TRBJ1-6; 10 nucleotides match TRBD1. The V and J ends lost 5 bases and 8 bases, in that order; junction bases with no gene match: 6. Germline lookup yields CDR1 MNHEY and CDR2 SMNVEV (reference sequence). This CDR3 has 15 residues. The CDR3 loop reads CASSPTTGGYSPLHF. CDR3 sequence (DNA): TGTGCCAGCAGTCCCACGACAGGGGGCTATTCACCCCTCCACTTT.

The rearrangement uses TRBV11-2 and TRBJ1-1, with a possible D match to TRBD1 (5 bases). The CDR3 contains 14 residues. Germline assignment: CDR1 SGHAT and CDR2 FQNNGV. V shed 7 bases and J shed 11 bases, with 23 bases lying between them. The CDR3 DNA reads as TGTGCCAGCACCCAAGGACGGACACCCCAGAGGGCTTTCTTT. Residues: CASTQGRTPQRAFF.

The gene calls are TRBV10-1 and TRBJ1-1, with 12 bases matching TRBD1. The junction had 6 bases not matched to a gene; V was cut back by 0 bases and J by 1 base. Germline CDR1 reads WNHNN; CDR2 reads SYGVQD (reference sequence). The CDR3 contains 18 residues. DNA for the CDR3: TGCGCCAGCAGTGAGTCCGCGGGACAGGGGGCGAAGAACACTGAAGCTTTCTTT. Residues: CASSESAGQGAKNTEAFF.

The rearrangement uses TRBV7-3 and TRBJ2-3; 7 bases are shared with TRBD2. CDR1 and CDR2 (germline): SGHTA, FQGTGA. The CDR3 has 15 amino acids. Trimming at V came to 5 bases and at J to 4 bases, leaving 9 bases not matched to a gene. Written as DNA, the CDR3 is TGTGCCAGCAGCCGACTAGCAATTCAGTCAGATACGCAGTATTTT. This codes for CASSRLAIQSDTQYF.